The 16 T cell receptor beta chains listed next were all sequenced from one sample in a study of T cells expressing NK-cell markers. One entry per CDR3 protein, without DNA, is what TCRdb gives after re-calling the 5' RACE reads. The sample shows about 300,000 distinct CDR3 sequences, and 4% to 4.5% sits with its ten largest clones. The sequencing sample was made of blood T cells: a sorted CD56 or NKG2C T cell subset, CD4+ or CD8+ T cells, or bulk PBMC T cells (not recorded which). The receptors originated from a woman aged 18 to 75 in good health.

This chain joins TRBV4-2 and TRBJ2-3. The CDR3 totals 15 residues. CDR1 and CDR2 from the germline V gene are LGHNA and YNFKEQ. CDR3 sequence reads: CASSQVGANTDTQYF.

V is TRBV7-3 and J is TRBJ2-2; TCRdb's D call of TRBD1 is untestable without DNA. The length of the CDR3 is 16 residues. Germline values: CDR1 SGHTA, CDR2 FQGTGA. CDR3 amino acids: CASSLLGTANTGELFF.

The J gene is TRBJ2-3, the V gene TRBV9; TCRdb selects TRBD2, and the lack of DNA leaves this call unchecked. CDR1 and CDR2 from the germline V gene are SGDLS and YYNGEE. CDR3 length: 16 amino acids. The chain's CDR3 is CASSDGPRPSTDTQYF.

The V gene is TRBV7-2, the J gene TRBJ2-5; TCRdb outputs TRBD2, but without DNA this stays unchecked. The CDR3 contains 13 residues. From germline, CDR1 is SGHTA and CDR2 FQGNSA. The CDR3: CASSPRDYQTQYF. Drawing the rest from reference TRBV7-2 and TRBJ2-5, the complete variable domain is GAGVSQSPSNKVTEKGKDVELRCDPISGHTALYWYRQSLGQGLEFLIYFQGNSAPDKSGLPSDRFSAERTGGSVSTLTIQRTQQEDSAVYLCASSPRDYQTQYFGPGTRLLVL.

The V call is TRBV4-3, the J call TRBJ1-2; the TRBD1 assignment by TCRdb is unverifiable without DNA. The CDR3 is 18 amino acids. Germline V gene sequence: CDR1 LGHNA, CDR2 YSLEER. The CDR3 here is CASSLFRKQGERYYGYTF.

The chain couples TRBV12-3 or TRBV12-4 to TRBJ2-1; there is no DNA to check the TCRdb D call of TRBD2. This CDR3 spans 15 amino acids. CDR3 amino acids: CASSLARLAGYEQFF.

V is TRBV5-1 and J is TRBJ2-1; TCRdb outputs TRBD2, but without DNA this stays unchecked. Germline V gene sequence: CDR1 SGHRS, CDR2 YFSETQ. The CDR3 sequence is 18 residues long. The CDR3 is CASSFPPDSGTPYNEQFF. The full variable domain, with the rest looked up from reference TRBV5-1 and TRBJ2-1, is KAGVTQTPRYLIKTRGQQVTLSCSPISGHRSVSWYQQTPGQGLQFLFEYFSETQRNKGNFPGRFSGRQFSNSRSEMNVSTLELGDSALYLCASSFPPDSGTPYNEQFFGPGTRLTVL.

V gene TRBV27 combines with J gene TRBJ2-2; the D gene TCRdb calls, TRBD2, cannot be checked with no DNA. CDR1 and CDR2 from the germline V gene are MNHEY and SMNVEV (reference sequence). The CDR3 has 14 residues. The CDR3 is CASNSPLRGGELFF.

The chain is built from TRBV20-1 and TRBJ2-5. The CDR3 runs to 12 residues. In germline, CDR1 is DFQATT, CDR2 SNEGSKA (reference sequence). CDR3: CSARDKQKTQYF.

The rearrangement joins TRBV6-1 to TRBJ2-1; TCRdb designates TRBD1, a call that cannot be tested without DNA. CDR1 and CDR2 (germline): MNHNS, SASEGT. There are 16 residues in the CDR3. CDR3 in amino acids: CASSRWGEISYNEQFF.

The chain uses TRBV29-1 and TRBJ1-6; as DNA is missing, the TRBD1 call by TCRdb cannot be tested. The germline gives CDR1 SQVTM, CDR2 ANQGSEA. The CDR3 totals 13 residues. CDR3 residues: CSVEGDGNSPLHF. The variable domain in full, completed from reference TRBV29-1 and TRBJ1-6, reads SAVISQKPSRDICQRGTSLTIQCQVDSQVTMMFWYRQQPGQSLTLIATANQGSEATYESGFVIDKFPISRPNLTFSTLTVSNMSPEDSSIYLCSVEGDGNSPLHFGNGTRLTVT.

CDR3 in amino acids: CASSPQTGQETQYF. The rearrangement uses TRBV18 and TRBJ2-5. The germline gives CDR1 KGHSH, CDR2 LQKENI. CDR3 length equals 14 residues.

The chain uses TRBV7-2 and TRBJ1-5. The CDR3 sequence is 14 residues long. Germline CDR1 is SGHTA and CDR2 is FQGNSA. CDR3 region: CASSFPYSNQPQHF. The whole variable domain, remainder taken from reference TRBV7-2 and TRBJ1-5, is GAGVSQSPSNKVTEKGKDVELRCDPISGHTALYWYRQSLGQGLEFLIYFQGNSAPDKSGLPSDRFSAERTGGSVSTLTIQRTQQEDSAVYLCASSFPYSNQPQHFGDGTRLSIL.

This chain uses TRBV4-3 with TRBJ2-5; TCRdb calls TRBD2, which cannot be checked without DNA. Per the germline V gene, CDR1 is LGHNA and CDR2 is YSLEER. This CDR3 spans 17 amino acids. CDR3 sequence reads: CASSQEGGAQIQETQYF.

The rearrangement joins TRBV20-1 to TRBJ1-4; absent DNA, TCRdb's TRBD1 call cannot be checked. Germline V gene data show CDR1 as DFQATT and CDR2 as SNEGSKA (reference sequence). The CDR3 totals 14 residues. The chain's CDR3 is CSARGGTEGEKLFF.

CDR3 sequence: CASSLRQGTYEQYF. This sequence joins TRBV5-1 and TRBJ2-7; TCRdb's assignment of TRBD1 cannot be checked, as there is no DNA. The germline gives CDR1 SGHRS, CDR2 YFSETQ. There are 14 residues in the CDR3. The full variable domain, completed using reference TRBV5-1 and TRBJ2-7, is KAGVTQTPRYLIKTRGQQVTLSCSPISGHRSVSWYQQTPGQGLQFLFEYFSETQRNKGNFPGRFSGRQFSNSRSEMNVSTLELGDSALYLCASSLRQGTYEQYFGPGTRLTVT.